Below are 18 T cell receptor beta chains sequenced from a single sample in a study of metastatic and nonmetastatic thyroid tumors. Using MiXCR, TCRdb reanalyzed the PCR reads. The sample consists of about 39,000 clones, around a fifth of them appearing once. Patients underwent thyroid surgery, and none had received any treatment before it. Material: blood. Every receptor here comes from a female donor with papillary thyroid cancer or a benign thyroid nodule (not recorded which). Some clones in this sample may be carry-over from other donors' samples.

This clone was seen only a few times. Since a much larger clone is just one base distant, this may be a read error. Other DNA sequences in this sample translate to the same CDR3. The chain is built from TRBV3-1 and TRBJ2-7, with D maybe TRBD2 (6 bases). The CDR3 spans 13 residues. Germline CDR1 reads LGHDT; CDR2 reads YNNKEL (reference sequence). The CDR3 coding sequence is TGTGCCAGCAGCCCGGCCGGGGGAGTATCTTTACACTTC. The encoded protein is CASSPAGGVSLHF.

In this sample, this clone turned up a few times. This clone may be a read error of a much larger clone one base away. This CDR3 is also generated by other DNA sequences in the sample. The chain is built from TRBV7-2 and TRBJ2-7, with D unresolved. The V end lost 1 base, the J end lost 7 bases, and 8 bases lay between the germline ends. Germline assignment: CDR1 SGHTA and CDR2 FQGNSA. The CDR3 has 12 residues. CDR3 in amino acids: CTSSLDWGEQYF. The CDR3 DNA reads TGTACCAGCAGCTTAGATTGGGGAGAGCAGTACTTC.

The chain carries TRBV5-1 and TRBJ2-3; D is unclear. Trimming removed 0 bases from V and 0 bases from J, with 5 bases in between. The CDR3 runs to 14 residues. Germline loops: CDR1 SGHRS, CDR2 YFSETQ. CDR3 nucleotides: TGCGCCAGCAGCTTGGTGGGCAGCACAGATACGCAGTATTTT. Its translation: CASSLVGSTDTQYF.

In this sample, this clone turned up a few times. The junction departs from the called germline gene at one end, perhaps through a read error. The chain employs TRBV6-4 and TRBJ2-2; D is tentatively TRBD1 or TRBD2 (5 bases each). Germline V gene sequence: CDR1 MRHNA, CDR2 SNTAGT. This CDR3 spans 14 amino acids. The CDR3 reads CASSDSESTGDLFF. CDR3 DNA sequence: TGTGCCAGCAGTGACTCGGAGTCCACCGGGGACCTGTTTTTT.

This clone is medium-sized within its sample. In DNA form, the CDR3 reads TGTGCCAGCAGTGAAGTAGGCCCCAACGAGCAGTACTTC. It codes for CASSEVGPNEQYF. V usage is TRBV6-1 and J usage is TRBJ2-7; D remains unclear. The CDR3 has 13 amino acids. CDR1 is MNHNS, CDR2 SASEGT, per germline. The germline V and J ends were trimmed by 1 base and 5 bases, with 9 bases remaining between them.

The chain recombines TRBV28 with TRBJ2-3; possible D gene TRBD1, 6 bases. Germline CDR1 reads MDHEN; CDR2 reads SYDVKM. The length of the CDR3 is 14 residues. Trimming took off 5 bases at V and 6 bases at J, with 15 bases between the two ends. CDR3 residues: CASSRQVLLDTQYF. In nucleotides, the CDR3 is TGTGCCAGCAGTCGACAGGTCCTTTTGGATACGCAGTATTTT. The full variable domain, its missing parts supplied by reference TRBV28 and TRBJ2-3, is DVKVTQSSRYLVKRTGEKVFLECVQDMDHENMFWYRQDPGLGLRLIYFSYDVKMKEKGDIPEGYSVSREKKERFSLILESASTNQTSMYLCASSRQVLLDTQYFGPGTRLTVL.

This clone has a count of ten or more. J is TRBJ1-1 and V is TRBV20-1; D uncertain. V gave up 7 bases and J gave up 2 bases, with 8 bases separating them. This CDR3 is 11 amino acids long. The V gene's germline CDR1 is DFQATT and CDR2 SNEGSKA (reference sequence). CDR3 sequence: CSVSGNTEAFF. The CDR3 DNA is TGCAGTGTGTCGGGCAACACTGAAGCTTTCTTT.

This clone was detected ten times or more. Other nucleotide sequences in the sample specify the same CDR3. The chain links TRBV2 to TRBJ1-2; D is ambiguous. Trimming removed 2 bases at V and 8 bases at J, with 12 bases between. The CDR3 contains 13 residues. Germline CDR1 and CDR2: SNHLY and FYNNEI. Written as DNA, the CDR3 is TGTGCCAGCAGTGAAATTTGGGGAGGCGGCTACACCTTC. Its protein product is CASSEIWGGGYTF.

The table lists this clone with a few counts. The J gene is TRBJ1-1, the V gene TRBV12-5; 7 bases are a match to TRBD1. CDR1 and CDR2 (germline): LGHNT, FRNRAP. J lost 5 bases, V lost 5 bases, and 11 bases had no gene match. The CDR3 runs 15 residues. This CDR3 reads CASGPGTGVGTEAFF. The CDR3 DNA sequence: TGTGCTAGTGGTCCCGGAACAGGGGTGGGGACTGAAGCTTTCTTT.

This clone was picked up a small number of times. The junction does not match germline at one end; this may be a read error. The CDR3 nucleotides read TGTGTCAGCAGTGACTCGAAAGGGGTCGATGAGCAGTTCTTC. Translating gives CVSSDSKGVDEQFF. This rearrangement joins TRBV6-8 to TRBJ2-1; TRBD1 is a possible D gene (5 bases). There are 14 residues in the CDR3. CDR1 is MNHGY, CDR2 SAAAGT, per germline.

This clone was counted ten times or more. The V gene is TRBV5-4, the J gene TRBJ2-1, with D perhaps TRBD2 (6 bases). V lost 0 bases and J lost 8, with 9 bases in between. The length of the CDR3 is 13 residues. Germline V gene sequence: CDR1 SGHNT, CDR2 YYREEE (reference sequence). CDR3 nucleotides: TGTGCCAGCAGCTTGGAGCGGGCGGATGAGCAGTTCTTC. It specifies CASSLERADEQFF.

This clone was recorded at least ten times. The chain combines TRBV29-1 with TRBJ2-2, with D uncertain. The V gene's germline CDR1 is SQVTM and CDR2 ANQGSEA. The V gene lost 5 bases and the J gene lost 3 bases, with 4 bases spanning the gap. CDR3 length: 11 residues. DNA for the CDR3: TGCAGCGTTCAGCACACCGGGGAGCTGTTTTTT. It yields the protein CSVQHTGELFF.

On this clone: The identical CDR3 is also encoded by other nucleotide sequences in the sample. The rearrangement joins TRBV11-2 to TRBJ2-1; D tentatively reads TRBD1 or TRBD2 (5 bases each). Germline V gene lookup returns CDR1 SGHAT and CDR2 FQNNGV. CDR3 length: 16 residues. Trimming pared 5 bases from V and 6 bases from J, leaving 20 bases between. CDR3 amino acids: CASSTGRLLRSNEQFF. The CDR3 region has the DNA TGTGCCAGCAGCACGGGACGTCTCCTAAGAAGCAATGAGCAGTTCTTC.

In its sample, this clone was seen many times. This chain uses TRBV7-8 with TRBJ2-7, with 7 bases that match TRBD2. Unmatched junction bases numbered 5, after V lost 2 bases and J lost 1 base. Germline CDR1 reads SGHVS; CDR2 reads FQNEAQ. The CDR3 totals 15 residues. CDR3 in DNA: TGTGCCAGCAGCTTACCCCCGGGGGGTTCCTACGAGCAGTACTTC. The encoded protein is CASSLPPGGSYEQYF. The complete variable domain, with remaining parts taken from reference TRBV7-8 and TRBJ2-7, reads GAGVSQSPRYKVAKRGQDVALRCDPISGHVSLFWYQQALGQGPEFLTYFQNEAQLDKSGLPSDRFFAERPEGSVSTLKIQRTQQEDSAVYLCASSLPPGGSYEQYFGPGTRLTVT.

About this clone itself: The junction and the germline gene differ at one end; a read error may be behind it. The chain recombines TRBV28 with TRBJ2-1; the match to TRBD1 covers 8 bases. CDR3 length: 15 amino acids. Germline CDR1 is MDHEN and CDR2 is SYDVKM. CDR3 bases: TGTGCCAGCAGGACAGGGGTTACCGCCTACAATGAACAGTTCTTC. Translation: CASRTGVTAYNEQFF.

The chain carries TRBV5-1 and TRBJ2-7; 9 positions agree with TRBD1. The length of the CDR3 is 14 residues. J gave up 2 bases and V 6 bases, and 6 bases lay outside the gene matches. CDR1 is SGHRS and CDR2 is YFSETQ in the germline V gene. The CDR3 loop is CASIRQGDPYEQYF. The CDR3 DNA reads TGCGCCAGCATCCGACAGGGGGATCCCTACGAGCAGTACTTC.

Ten or more counts support this clone. The gene calls are TRBV15 and TRBJ2-7, with 9 positions matching TRBD1. The junction had 16 bases not matched to a gene; V was cut back by 4 bases and J by 3 bases. The CDR3 runs to 18 residues. Germline-derived CDR1 and CDR2 are LNHNV and YYDKDF (reference sequence). This CDR3 is CATSTISKYGTGFYEQYF. DNA of the CDR3: TGTGCCACCAGCACCATCTCTAAATACGGGACAGGGTTCTACGAGCAGTACTTC.

The sample holds a few counts of this clone. Possible read error: a much larger clone is one base away. The sample holds other DNA sequences that translate to the same CDR3. The V gene is TRBV7-8, the J gene TRBJ2-1, with D possibly TRBD2 on 5 matching bases. CDR1 and CDR2 from the germline V gene are SGHVS and FQNEAQ. Trimming stripped 5 bases from V and 5 bases from J, with 16 bases between. This CDR3 region has 15 residues. The CDR3 DNA reads TGTGCCAGCAGCCCACGTACTAGATCAGACAATGAGCAGTTCTTC. It yields the protein CASSPRTRSDNEQFF.